This T cell receptor beta chain was captured by sequencing in a study of blood T cells in healthy people across ages. It was with a sample-barcoded 5' primer and a J-beta primer mix that a second PCR of about 6 to 12 cycles was run. TCRdb called the 5' RACE reads again in MiXCR, with one record for every CDR3 protein. The sample shows over a million distinct CDR3 sequences, 20% to 25% of them seen only once. As concerns this clonotype: No antigen is known for it.

Study-level findings and limits: TCR beta diversity, measured per million T cells, fell in a roughly linear way with age.

The same sample was also studied in work on T cells of mothers and their children. That publication notes: Every mother produced more than 8 million TCR beta CDR3 reads, whereas every child provided several million. Related pairs of mothers and children showed slightly higher, non-significant overlap versus unrelated pairs.

The clonotype comes from a girl aged 2 to 10 in good health. What was sequenced was blood.

CDR3 loop: CASSRQGREQYF. The CDR3 DNA reads as TGTGCCAGCAGTAGACAGGGACGCGAGCAGTACTTC. This chain joins TRBV12-3 or TRBV12-4 and TRBJ2-7, with 7 bases fitting TRBD1. After removal of 5 bases from V and 6 bases from J, the junction contained 4 bases not matched to a gene. The CDR3 contains 12 residues.